The 32 T cell receptor beta chains below come from one sample, sequenced in a study of cytomegalovirus exposure and HLA in healthy donors. 13 Jbeta primers and 60 Vbeta primers were used for the PCR. Measured with immunoSEQ multiplex PCR; TCRdb has only the in-frame clones, and not every one. The sample has under 75,000 clones. The sequenced material came from PBMCs. The receptors originated from a female donor in good health and CMV-seropositive.

The genes are TRBV19 and TRBJ2-7, with 7 bases lining up with TRBD1. CDR1 is LNHDA, CDR2 SQIVND, per germline (reference sequence). The CDR3 sequence is 14 residues long. The V and J ends lost 3 bases and 2 bases, in that order; junction bases with no gene match: 4. CDR3 amino acids: CASSIGQAAYEQYF. CDR3 coding DNA: TGTGCCAGTAGTATTGGACAGGCCGCCTACGAGCAGTACTTC.

The CDR3 DNA is TGTGCCAGCAGCTTACCTGTGAACACTGAAGCTTTCTTT. It specifies CASSLPVNTEAFF. The chain carries TRBV7-9 and TRBJ1-1; D not resolved. CDR3 size: 13 residues. CDR1 SEHNR and CDR2 FQNEAQ come from the germline V gene (reference sequence). Trimming shortened V by 2 bases and J by 0 bases, and 4 bases separated the two germline ends.

To note about this clone: The junction differs from germline at one of its ends, possibly a read error. The rearrangement uses TRBV27 and TRBJ2-7; D ambiguous. Germline assignment: CDR1 MNHEY and CDR2 SMNVEV (reference sequence). The CDR3 loop spans 13 amino acids. This CDR3 reads CASSLSSDYEQYF. DNA of the CDR3: TGTGCCAGCAGTCTATCCTCAGACTACGAGCAGTACTTC.

The chain recombines TRBV28 with TRBJ1-2; possible D gene TRBD1, 6 bases. The length of the CDR3 is 16 residues. CDR1 is MDHEN and CDR2 is SYDVKM in the germline V gene. Trimming cost V 6 bases and J 0 bases, with 17 bases left between them. CDR3 sequence: CASSPPQGAANYGYTF. The DNA of the CDR3 is TGTGCCAGCAGCCCTCCACAGGGAGCAGCTAACTATGGCTACACCTTC.

This sequence joins TRBV5-6 and TRBJ2-5, with 10 bases aligning to TRBD2. Germline values: CDR1 SGHDT, CDR2 YYEEEE. V shed 1 base, J shed 4 bases, and the junction held 7 bases outside the gene matches. The CDR3 is 16 residues long. CDR3 DNA: TGTGCCAGCAGCTTGACCCCACTAGCGGGGCGAGAGACCCAGTACTTC. This encodes CASSLTPLAGRETQYF.

The chain couples TRBV9 to TRBJ1-5, with TRBD1 identical over 10 bases. V dropped 4 bases and J dropped 7; count of bases not matched to a gene: 8. The CDR3 consists of 15 residues. From germline, CDR1 is SGDLS and CDR2 YYNGEE. The CDR3 region is CASSPEGDRGQPQHF. The CDR3 region has the DNA TGTGCCAGCAGCCCCGAGGGGGACAGGGGACAGCCCCAGCATTTT.

The genes are TRBV28 and TRBJ1-1, with 9 bases fitting TRBD1. The trim removed 6 bases at V and 3 bases at J, leaving 8 bases unmatched. Germline CDR1 is MDHEN and CDR2 is SYDVKM. The CDR3 is made up of 15 amino acids. The CDR3 spells CASSQQGAWYTEAFF. CDR3 bases: TGTGCCAGCAGCCAACAGGGGGCGTGGTACACTGAAGCTTTCTTT.

The CDR3 loop is CASSFFLQGSLGEAFF. The DNA for the CDR3 is TGTGCCAGCAGCTTCTTTTTACAGGGTAGTTTAGGGGAAGCTTTCTTT. This chain connects TRBV7-2 to TRBJ1-1; tentatively, D is TRBD1 (6 bases). Trimming cost V 3 bases and J 8 bases, with 22 bases left between them. CDR3 size: 16 residues. Per germline, CDR1 SGHTA and CDR2 FQGNSA.

The chain is built from TRBV28 and TRBJ1-1; a possible D gene is TRBD1 (6 bases). Trimming took 5 bases from V and 1 from J, leaving 11 bases between them. The CDR3 covers 14 residues. Germline V gene lookup returns CDR1 MDHEN and CDR2 SYDVKM. For the CDR3, the DNA is TGTGCCAGCAGTCCAACCAGGGGGAACACTGAAGCTTTCTTT. Translated: CASSPTRGNTEAFF.

The chain employs TRBV4-3 and TRBJ2-1; possible D gene TRBD2, 6 bases. Trimming removed 5 bases at V and 4 bases at J, with 12 bases between. The length of the CDR3 is 14 residues. Germline lookup yields CDR1 LGHNA and CDR2 YSLEER. DNA of the CDR3: TGCGCCAGCAGCGGAGGGCTAGGTTACAATGAGCAGTTCTTC. Translated: CASSGGLGYNEQFF.

V is TRBV28 and J is TRBJ1-4; D is perhaps TRBD1 (6 bases). This CDR3 has 13 amino acids. Germline V gene lookup returns CDR1 MDHEN and CDR2 SYDVKM. Trimming took off 11 bases at V and 5 bases at J, with 15 bases between the two ends. The CDR3 sequence: CAGKDSRNEKLFF. The CDR3 DNA reads as TGTGCCGGAAAGGACAGTCGGAATGAAAAACTGTTTTTT.

V is TRBV4-3 and J is TRBJ2-1; 13 nucleotides match TRBD2. The V gene's germline CDR1 is LGHNA and CDR2 YSLEER. Trimming removed 3 bases from V and 4 bases from J; junction bases left unmatched: 3. The CDR3 covers 16 residues. CDR3: CASSHGLAGEYNEQFF. In DNA form, the CDR3 reads TGCGCCAGCAGCCATGGACTAGCGGGAGAATACAATGAGCAGTTCTTC.

The V call is TRBV7-9, the J call TRBJ2-3, with no clear D. The germline V gene has CDR1 SEHNR and CDR2 FQNEAQ (reference sequence). V dropped 5 bases and J dropped 0 bases, with 6 bases sitting between them. The length of the CDR3 is 13 residues. CDR3: CASSPVSTDTQYF. As DNA, the CDR3 is TGTGCCAGCAGCCCGGTGAGCACAGATACGCAGTATTTT.

The chain recombines TRBV28 with TRBJ1-3; no clear D. The CDR3 is made up of 12 amino acids. V shed 5 bases and J shed 7 bases, with 9 bases lying between them. Germline V lookup: CDR1 MDHEN, CDR2 SYDVKM. Here the CDR3 DNA reads TGTGCCAGCAGTCGATACGGGAACACCATATATTTT. Its translation: CASSRYGNTIYF.

This chain links TRBV18 with TRBJ1-1; tentatively, D is TRBD1 (6 bases). Germline loops: CDR1 KGHSH, CDR2 LQKENI. The CDR3 runs to 14 residues. V was clipped by 4 bases and J by 3 bases, with 12 bases between them. The CDR3, as DNA: TGTGCCAGCTCACGCCTGACAGGAGACACTGAAGCTTTCTTT. As protein: CASSRLTGDTEAFF.

The chain has TRBV7-2 and TRBJ2-1; D might be TRBD1 (5 bases). V was pared by 5 bases and J by 6 bases, with 14 bases between. The CDR3 totals 14 residues. CDR1 is SGHTA, CDR2 FQGNSA, per germline. CDR3 region: CASSPGQLANEQFF. CDR3 coding DNA: TGTGCCAGCAGCCCCGGACAACTGGCCAATGAGCAGTTCTTC.

The genes are TRBV4-3 and TRBJ2-3; TRBD2 matches 10 bases. The V gene's germline CDR1 is LGHNA and CDR2 YSLEER. The CDR3 spans 16 residues. Trimming at V came to 1 base and at J to 1 base, leaving 2 bases not matched to a gene. DNA for the CDR3: TGCGCCAGCAGCCAAGCACTAGCGGGGCGCACAGATACGCAGTATTTT. Its protein is CASSQALAGRTDTQYF.

The chain links TRBV2 to TRBJ2-7; 8 bases map to TRBD1. From germline, CDR1 is SNHLY and CDR2 FYNNEI. Trimming at V came to 7 bases and at J to 4 bases, leaving 9 bases not matched to a gene. The CDR3 sequence is 14 residues long. This CDR3 is CASKIFQGAYEQYF. In DNA, the CDR3 is TGTGCCAGCAAAATCTTCCAGGGGGCGTACGAGCAGTACTTC.

The chain employs TRBV4-2 and TRBJ1-5; TRBD1 matches at 7 bases. The V segment lost 4 bases and the J segment 0 bases; nucleotides outside the gene matches: 12. This CDR3 has 18 residues. CDR1 and CDR2 from the germline V gene are LGHNA and YNFKEQ. The CDR3 loop is CASSRTGGQEYSNQPQHF. DNA for the CDR3: TGTGCCAGCAGCCGAACCGGCGGACAGGAATATAGCAATCAGCCCCAGCATTTT.

The chain couples TRBV2 to TRBJ2-3; 7 nucleotides agree with TRBD1. The CDR3 covers 13 residues. The germline CDR1 and CDR2 sequences are SNHLY and FYNNEI. V dropped 4 bases and J dropped 6; count of bases not matched to a gene: 4. CDR3 in DNA: TGTGCCAGCAGTGCCATGACAGGGGATACGCAGTATTTT. Its protein product is CASSAMTGDTQYF.

CDR3 protein: CASSFSLSLNEQFF. DNA of the CDR3: TGCGCCAGCAGCTTTAGTCTTTCTTTGAATGAGCAGTTCTTC. The chain links TRBV5-1 to TRBJ2-1; D call uncertain. The V end lost 2 bases, the J end lost 7 bases, and 13 bases lay between the germline ends. Per the germline V gene, CDR1 is SGHRS and CDR2 is YFSETQ. The CDR3 extends over 14 amino acids.

With regard to this clone: Compared with germline, one end of the junction differs, possibly owing to a read error. The chain employs TRBV30 and TRBJ1-1, with D possibly being TRBD1 (5 bases). Germline V gene data show CDR1 as GTSNPN and CDR2 as SVGIG (reference sequence). The CDR3 runs 15 residues. The CDR3 protein is CAGSPRPGFNTEAFF. For the CDR3, the DNA is TGTGCCGGGAGTCCACGCCCAGGGTTTAACACTGAAGCTTTCTTT.

The V gene is TRBV7-9, the J gene TRBJ1-2, with D possibly being TRBD1 (6 bases). The germline CDR1 and CDR2 sequences are SEHNR and FQNEAQ (reference sequence). Trimming removed 1 base from V and 4 bases from J, with 16 bases in between. CDR3 length equals 16 residues. This chain's CDR3 is CASSLVGAGPFYGYTF. CDR3 coding DNA: TGTGCCAGCAGCTTAGTGGGGGCAGGACCCTTCTATGGCTACACCTTC.

The chain is built from TRBV2 and TRBJ1-1; D ambiguous. Germline V gene data show CDR1 as SNHLY and CDR2 as FYNNEI. The V end lost 7 bases, the J end lost 2 bases, and 14 bases lay between the germline ends. The CDR3 covers 14 residues. The CDR3 nucleotides read TGTGCCAGCAACCCCTTAGATATCAACACTGAAGCTTTCTTT. Translating it yields CASNPLDINTEAFF.

V usage is TRBV30 and J usage is TRBJ1-1; a weak D match, TRBD1 (6 bases). CDR1 is GTSNPN, CDR2 SVGIG, per germline (reference sequence). The CDR3 has 19 amino acids. Trimming pared 8 bases from V and 1 base from J, leaving 32 bases between. The CDR3 nucleotides are TGTGCCGGCCTCTGGGGGCGAGAGGCAAGGGGAAGGAAGAACACTGAAGCTTTCTTT. Amino acid sequence: CAGLWGREARGRKNTEAFF.

The V gene is TRBV7-2, the J gene TRBJ1-3, with D unclear. Germline CDR1 reads SGHTA; CDR2 reads FQGNSA. The CDR3 extends over 14 amino acids. V was clipped by 4 bases and J by 8 bases, with 15 bases between them. The CDR3 nucleotides are TGTGCCAGCAGCTCTCCGTATCGGAGGGACACCATATATTTT. The encoded protein is CASSSPYRRDTIYF.

The V call is TRBV9, the J call TRBJ1-2; D is perhaps TRBD1 (6 bases). This CDR3 contains 16 residues. Germline V gene sequence: CDR1 SGDLS, CDR2 YYNGEE. The germline V and J ends were trimmed by 2 bases and 3 bases, with 17 bases remaining between them. The DNA of the CDR3 is TGTGCCAGCAGCGTTTTTCCAGGGGAAGAGGACTATGGCTACACCTTC. Its protein is CASSVFPGEEDYGYTF.

The J gene is TRBJ2-7, the V gene TRBV6-1; a possible D gene is TRBD1 (6 bases). CDR1 and CDR2 (germline): MNHNS, SASEGT. This CDR3 spans 13 amino acids. Trimming cost V 7 bases and J 1 base, with 11 bases left between them. The CDR3 spells CASTADSSYEQYF. The DNA for the CDR3 is TGTGCCAGCACCGCGGACAGTTCCTACGAGCAGTACTTC.

The rearrangement joins TRBV18 to TRBJ2-7; D gene uncertain. This CDR3 has 11 residues. Trimming left V 3 bases short and J 4 bases short, with 4 bases between. Per the germline V gene, CDR1 is KGHSH and CDR2 is LQKENI. The DNA of the CDR3 is TGTGCCAGCTCACCCGGGTACGAGCAGTACTTC. It yields the protein CASSPGYEQYF.

The chain carries TRBV4-1 and TRBJ1-2, with a weak D call TRBD1 (5 bases). The CDR3 has 17 amino acids. CDR1 is MGHRA and CDR2 is YSYEKL in the germline V gene. Trimming took 0 bases from V and 5 from J, leaving 19 bases between them. The CDR3 DNA sequence: TGCGCCAGCAGCCAAGATAAATTGGGGGGAGTTCTATATGGCTACACCTTC. Amino acids: CASSQDKLGGVLYGYTF.

This rearrangement joins TRBV6-1 to TRBJ2-1; the match to TRBD2 covers 13 bases. J gave up 4 bases and V 6 bases, and 3 bases lay outside the gene matches. CDR1 and CDR2 from the germline V gene are MNHNS and SASEGT. CDR3 length: 15 amino acids. Here the CDR3 reads CASRVTSGGYNEQFF. The CDR3, as DNA: TGTGCCAGCAGAGTGACTAGCGGGGGGTACAATGAGCAGTTCTTC.

The genes are TRBV28 and TRBJ1-3, with D unresolved. The CDR3 loop spans 13 amino acids. The germline CDR1 and CDR2 sequences are MDHEN and SYDVKM. With 5 bases removed from V and 4 bases from J, the gap between germline ends came to 9 bases. CDR3: CASSLYAGNTIYF. The DNA of the CDR3 is TGTGCCAGCAGTCTCTATGCAGGAAACACCATATATTTT.